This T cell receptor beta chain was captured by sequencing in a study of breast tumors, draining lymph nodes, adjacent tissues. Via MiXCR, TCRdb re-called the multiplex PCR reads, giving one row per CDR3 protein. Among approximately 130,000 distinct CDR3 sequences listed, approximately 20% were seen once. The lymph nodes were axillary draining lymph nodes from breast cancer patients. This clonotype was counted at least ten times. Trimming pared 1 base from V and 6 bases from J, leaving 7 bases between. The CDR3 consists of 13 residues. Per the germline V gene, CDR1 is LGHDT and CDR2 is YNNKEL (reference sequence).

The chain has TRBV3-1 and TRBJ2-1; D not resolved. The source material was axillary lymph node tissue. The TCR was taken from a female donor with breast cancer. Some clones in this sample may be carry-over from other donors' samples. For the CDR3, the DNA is TGTGCCAGCAGCCAAGCCTCCCTCAATGAGCAGTTCTTC. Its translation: CASSQASLNEQFF.